This T cell receptor (beta chain) was retrieved from a study of blood T cell repertoires in COVID-19. TCRdb's table, derived via immunoSEQ multiplex PCR, lists solely in-frame clones and lacks some. There are under 250,000 clones in the sample; roughly four fifths occur only once, and about 5.6% lies in the top ten. The CDR3 covers 14 residues. V lost 6 bases and J lost 3; bases outside the gene matches: 10. CDR1 is SQVTM, CDR2 ANQGSEA, per germline. The sample was peripheral blood. The chain couples TRBV29-1 to TRBJ2-7, with TRBD1 identical over 8 bases. The receptor was isolated from a woman between 65 and 79 years old with COVID-19, enrolled during active disease. The CDR3 reads CSVYSGTGVYEQYF. The CDR3 nucleotides read TGCAGCGTATATTCCGGGACAGGAGTCTACGAGCAGTACTTC.